This TCR beta chain was identified in a study of blood T cell repertoires in COVID-19. Study as a whole: Donors in the United States, Italy and Spain gave samples during acute or convalescent COVID-19. Sample material is recorded as cDNA or gDNA derived from T cells, B-cell-depleted T cells, or PBMCs.

In germline, CDR1 is SGHTA, CDR2 FQGNSA. The CDR3 covers 16 residues. The junction had 10 bases not matched to a gene; V was cut back by 5 bases and J by 4 bases. The assay was immunoSEQ multiplex PCR, and TCRdb's table has in-frame clones only and misses some. Of 30,000 or so clones listed, 90% were seen once; the top ten hold roughly 1%. Sequencing was performed on peripheral blood. This receptor was taken from a man between 65 and 80 years old with active or convalescent COVID-19. The chain links TRBV7-2 to TRBJ1-4; TRBD1 matches 7 bases. Written as DNA, the CDR3 is TGTGCCAGCAGCCCGGACAGGAGCTACCTTAATGAAAAACTGTTTTTT. Encoded protein: CASSPDRSYLNEKLFF.